This T cell receptor (beta chain) was captured in a study of siplizumab effects on memory and regulatory T cells. Study observations and caveats: A major contribution to the alloresponse seemed to be made by naive T cells, which seemed more diverse than memory cells. In roughly 75-96% of proliferating CD4+ or CD8+ clones, a naive or memory phenotype could not be assigned.

A word on this clone: Its antigen is still unknown.

This CDR3 has 15 residues. V was clipped by 4 bases and J by 0 bases; unmatched bases: 3. Germline values: CDR1 SGHDT, CDR2 YYEEEE. Only in-frame clones appear in the TCRdb table, and some are missing; sequencing was by immunoSEQ multiplex PCR. The top ten hold 0.55% to 0.95% of the sample, which has 100,000 or so clones, about 91% seen once. The chain combines TRBV5-6 with TRBJ2-7; 11 positions agree with TRBD1. This TCR was recovered from a human donor in good health. Sequencing was performed on Tregs sorted from blood. Written as DNA, the CDR3 is TGTGCCAGCAGCGCGGACAGGGGGCCCTCCTACGAGCAGTACTTC. It translates to CASSADRGPSYEQYF.